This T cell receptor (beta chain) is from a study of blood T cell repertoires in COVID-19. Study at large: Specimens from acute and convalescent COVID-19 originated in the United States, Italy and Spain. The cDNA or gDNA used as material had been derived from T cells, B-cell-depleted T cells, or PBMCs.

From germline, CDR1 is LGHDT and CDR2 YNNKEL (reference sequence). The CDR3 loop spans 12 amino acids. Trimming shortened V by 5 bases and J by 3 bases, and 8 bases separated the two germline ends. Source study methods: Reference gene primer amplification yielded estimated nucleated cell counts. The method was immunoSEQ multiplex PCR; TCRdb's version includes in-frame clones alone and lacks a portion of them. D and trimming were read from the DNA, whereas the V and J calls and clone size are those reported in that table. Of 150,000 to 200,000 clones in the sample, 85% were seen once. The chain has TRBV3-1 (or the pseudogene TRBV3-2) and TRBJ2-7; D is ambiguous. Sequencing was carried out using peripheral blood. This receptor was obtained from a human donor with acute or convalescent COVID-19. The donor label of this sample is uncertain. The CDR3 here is CASSYDNYEQYF. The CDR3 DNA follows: TGTGCCAGCAGCTACGACAACTACGAGCAGTACTTC.